A selection of T cell receptor beta chains follows, all from one sample in a study of CD8 T cells in ankylosing spondylitis. MiXCR was run by TCRdb on the 5' RACE reads, yielding one entry per CDR3 protein. The sample records approximately 350,000 distinct CDR3 sequences, 14% to 15% being singletons. Sequencing input: blood, either unsorted or a sorted T cell fraction (not recorded which). The receptors derive from a male donor with ankylosing spondylitis or in good health (not recorded which). CDR3s include the opening cysteine and the closing phenylalanine or tryptophan. A D gene is named only where the DNA matches it firmly. Clone size appears in some rows only: once, few, many, or a class for an expanded clone.

J gene | clone size | V gene | D gene | CDR3 protein | CDR3 DNA
TRBJ1-1 | few | TRBV7-2 | TRBD1 | CASSPDRGQTEAFF | TGTGCCAGCAGCCCGGACAGGGGGCAAACTGAAGCTTTCTTT
TRBJ2-1 | - | TRBV12-5 | - | CASALRGSSYNEQFF | TGTGCTAGTGCCTTAAGGGGGAGCTCCTACAATGAGCAGTTCTTC
TRBJ2-7 | - | TRBV6-1 | - | CASTPGRQSYEQYF | TGTGCCAGCACCCCTGGACGGCAGTCCTACGAGCAGTACTTC
TRBJ2-3 | few | TRBV7-2 | TRBD2 | CASNPSGSNADTQYF | TGTGCCAGCAACCCTAGCGGGAGTAACGCAGATACGCAGTATTTT
TRBJ2-5 | - | TRBV2 | TRBD2 | CASSEGLAGRQETQYF | TGTGCCAGCAGTGAGGGACTAGCGGGAAGGCAAGAGACCCAGTACTTC
TRBJ2-5 | many | TRBV29-1 | - | CSVEELHETQYF | TGCAGCGTTGAGGAACTCCATGAGACCCAGTACTTC
TRBJ1-5 | many | TRBV12-3/TRBV12-4 | - | CASRLGGDQPQHF | TGTGCCAGCAGGCTGGGAGGGGATCAGCCCCAGCATTTT
TRBJ2-7 | - | TRBV12-3/TRBV12-4 | - | CASSPYRREQYF | TGTGCCAGCAGCCCCTACAGGCGCGAGCAGTACTTC
TRBJ2-3 | - | TRBV12-3/TRBV12-4 | - | CASSQTPLGSFTDTQYF | TGTGCCAGCAGTCAAACCCCACTAGGATCCTTCACAGATACGCAGTATTTT
TRBJ2-1 | - | TRBV12-3/TRBV12-4 | TRBD1 | CASSPGTGLPEQFF | TGTGCCAGCAGTCCCGGGACAGGTCTCCCTGAGCAGTTCTTC
TRBJ2-5 | - | TRBV10-3 | TRBD2 | CAGSAGEMETQYF | TGTGCCGGCTCAGCGGGAGAAATGGAGACCCAGTACTTC
TRBJ2-5 | - | TRBV5-4 | TRBD1 | CASSPQGAIGETQYF | TGTGCCAGCAGCCCACAGGGGGCGATAGGAGAGACCCAGTACTTC
TRBJ2-7 | - | TRBV20-1 | - | CSARMASRDEQYF | TGCAGTGCTAGAATGGCCTCACGGGACGAGCAGTACTTC
TRBJ2-2 | many | TRBV29-1 | TRBD1 | CSVVGQGRTGELFF | TGCAGCGTTGTGGGACAGGGGAGAACCGGGGAGCTGTTTTTT
TRBJ2-7 | many | TRBV12-3/TRBV12-4 | - | CASSLWATYEQYF | TGTGCCAGCAGCCTTTGGGCCACGTACGAGCAGTACTTC
TRBJ2-4 | few | TRBV20-1 | TRBD2 | CSARDLSGGMYIQYF | TGCAGTGCTAGAGATCTGTCGGGAGGGATGTACATTCAGTACTTC
TRBJ2-5 | - | TRBV7-8 | TRBD2 | CASSQHRLLAGVETQYF | TGTGCCAGCAGCCAACACCGATTATTAGCGGGAGTAGAGACCCAGTACTTC
TRBJ1-2 | many | TRBV12-3/TRBV12-4 | - | CASSILVGGRNGYTF | TGTGCCAGCAGCATCCTGGTGGGGGGGCGAAATGGCTACACCTTC
TRBJ1-1 | - | TRBV3-1 | - | CASSTSGLHTEAFF | TGTGCCAGCAGCACTTCAGGGTTGCACACTGAAGCTTTCTTT
TRBJ2-3 | few | TRBV11-2 | - | CASSIRPDTQYF | TGTGCCAGCAGCATAAGGCCAGATACGCAGTATTTT
TRBJ2-3 | - | TRBV19 | - | CASSMSRRGGTDTQYF | TGTGCCAGTAGTATGAGCAGGAGGGGGGGCACAGATACGCAGTATTTT
TRBJ1-3 | - | TRBV25-1 | - | CASSDHGGNTIYF | TGTGCCAGCAGTGACCACGGCGGAAACACCATATATTTT
TRBJ1-5 | many | TRBV12-3/TRBV12-4 | TRBD1 | CASSESQGRNQPQHF | TGTGCCAGCAGCGAATCACAGGGGCGGAATCAGCCCCAGCATTTT
TRBJ2-7 | few | TRBV20-1 | TRBD1 | CSAQGGQGAYEQYF | TGCAGTGCACAGGGGGGACAGGGGGCTTACGAGCAGTACTTC
TRBJ2-1 | - | TRBV12-3/TRBV12-4 | - | CASIVRGLAYNEQFF | TGTGCCAGCATCGTTAGGGGCCTAGCTTACAATGAGCAGTTCTTC
TRBJ1-2 | - | TRBV6-1 | TRBD1 | CASRQGTGLYGYTF | TGTGCCAGCAGGCAAGGGACAGGTCTCTATGGCTACACCTTC
TRBJ2-3 | few | TRBV3-1 | - | CASSQDVGTTDTQYF | TGTGCCAGCAGCCAAGACGTGGGAACCACAGATACGCAGTATTTT
TRBJ2-7 | few | TRBV4-1 | TRBD1 | CASSRLTGFSYEQYF | TGCGCCAGCAGCCGGTTGACAGGGTTCTCCTACGAGCAGTACTTC
TRBJ1-2 | - | TRBV20-1 | - | CSARDRAYGYTF | TGCAGTGCTAGGGACAGAGCCTATGGCTACACCTTC
TRBJ2-3 | - | TRBV7-9 | TRBD1 | CASSVGTGDTQYF | TGTGCCAGCAGCGTGGGGACAGGAGATACGCAGTATTTT
TRBJ2-6 | few | TRBV2 | - | CASSAGSGANVLTF | TGTGCCAGCAGTGCAGGGAGTGGGGCCAACGTCCTGACTTTC
TRBJ2-5 | few | TRBV9 | - | CASSVATKETQYF | TGTGCCAGCAGCGTAGCGACCAAAGAGACCCAGTACTTC
TRBJ1-2 | few | TRBV6-1 | - | CASSRGGGSGGYTF | TGTGCCAGCAGCCGCGGGGGAGGATCGGGGGGCTACACCTTC
TRBJ1-2 | once | TRBV27 | - | CASRGDTAANGYTF | TGTGCCAGCAGGGGGGACACCGCAGCAAATGGCTACACCTTC
TRBJ2-3 | - | TRBV7-9 | TRBD1 | CASSLARTGEMPDTQYF | TGTGCCAGCAGTTTAGCGCGTACAGGGGAGATGCCAGATACGCAGTATTTT
TRBJ2-3 | few | TRBV30 | TRBD2 | CAWTKAGHTDTQYF | TGTGCCTGGACCAAAGCGGGGCACACAGATACGCAGTATTTT
TRBJ2-7 | once | TRBV11-1 | - | CASSRTNRVSSYEQYF | TGTGCCAGCAGCCGCACCAACAGGGTGAGCTCCTACGAGCAGTACTTC
TRBJ2-2 | - | TRBV10-3 | - | CAISPPGGSNTGELFF | TGTGCCATCAGTCCCCCGGGGGGCAGTAACACCGGGGAGCTGTTTTTT
TRBJ2-7 | - | TRBV4-1 | - | CASSHLEGREQYF | TGCGCCAGCAGCCACCTGGAGGGCCGCGAGCAGTACTTC
TRBJ2-3 | - | TRBV18 | TRBD1 | CASSPPGQGFGDTQYF | TGTGCCAGCTCACCACCGGGACAGGGGTTCGGGGATACGCAGTATTTT
TRBJ2-5 | - | TRBV20-1 | - | CSAPLDGSGTQYF | TGCAGTGCTCCGCTGGACGGGTCAGGGACCCAGTACTTC
TRBJ1-2 | - | TRBV12-3/TRBV12-4 | - | CASRGSDSYGYTF | TGTGCCAGCAGGGGAAGTGACAGCTATGGCTACACCTTC
TRBJ2-1 | - | TRBV10-3 | TRBD2 | CTIRASGRAYNEQFF | TGTACCATCAGGGCTAGCGGGAGGGCCTACAATGAGCAGTTCTTC
TRBJ2-3 | - | TRBV4-2 | TRBD2 | CASSPDRTSGGPDTQYF | TGTGCCAGCAGCCCCGACCGGACTAGCGGGGGACCGGATACGCAGTATTTT
TRBJ2-3 | - | TRBV5-1 | TRBD1 | CASSSGQGEADTQYF | TGCGCCAGCAGCTCGGGACAGGGGGAGGCAGATACGCAGTATTTT